The rows below give T cell receptor beta chains drawn from one sample of a study of shared clonotypes between healthy human individuals. Sequenced by immunoSEQ multiplex PCR; TCRdb stores in-frame clones only, minus some. The sample shows roughly 720,000 clones, 90% of them seen only once. Sample: memory CD8+ T cells from PBMCs. The receptors stem from a young man in good health. Some clones in this sample may be carry-over from other donors' samples. Both conserved end residues are part of each CDR3. A D gene is named only where the DNA matches it firmly.

j_call v_call d_call cdr3_aa
TRBJ2-3 TRBV27 . CASSHEPGPGGTDTQYF
TRBJ2-3 TRBV7-3 . CASSSFGGRTDTQYF
TRBJ2-2 TRBV7-9 . CASSLVIGELFF
TRBJ1-1 TRBV11-2 . CASSLDRRGTEAFF
TRBJ2-3 TRBV10-3 . CAISVWNSLTDTQYF
TRBJ2-7 TRBV9 . CASSLQGIAYEQYF
TRBJ2-5 TRBV7-2 . CASSTRTHNLETQYF
TRBJ1-2 TRBV30 TRBD1 CAWSVRGGAQGYTF
TRBJ1-2 TRBV30 . CAWSVGVGGSYGYTF
TRBJ2-7 TRBV7-3 TRBD2 CASSPYPGLGYSYEQYF
TRBJ1-4 TRBV5-6 TRBD1 CASSSVGQGIANEKLFF
TRBJ2-7 TRBV28 TRBD2 CASSPRLAGGREQYF
TRBJ2-7 TRBV27 . CASSLLAGRGNEQYF
TRBJ1-2 TRBV2 . CASRRRLPVDYGYTF
TRBJ1-2 TRBV5-4 . CASSLGTGDGYTF
TRBJ1-2 TRBV27 TRBD1 CASSLKGADGYTF
TRBJ2-2 TRBV27 . CASSLSGELFF
TRBJ2-2 TRBV15 TRBD2 CATTVQRGTGELFF
TRBJ1-2 TRBV7-3 TRBD1 CASSEQGARDGYTF
TRBJ2-7 TRBV27 . CASSLTGRYEQYF
TRBJ2-3 TRBV5-1 TRBD2 CASTEGLWSGGPSPDTQYF
TRBJ2-7 TRBV29-1 TRBD2 CSVFGGGRPYEQYF
TRBJ1-2 TRBV27 . CASGTGGHGYTF
TRBJ2-5 TRBV6-5 TRBD2 CASSYGGGQETQYF
TRBJ2-3 TRBV28 . CASSFSQDSDTQYF
TRBJ2-1 TRBV2 . CASRDNEQFF
TRBJ2-7 TRBV2 TRBD1 CASSELGQSYEQYF
TRBJ2-7 TRBV7-6 TRBD1 CASSSRDRIYEQYF
TRBJ2-1 TRBV2 . CASSDGYNEQFF
TRBJ2-1 TRBV27 TRBD2 CASSSGTSYYNEQFF
TRBJ1-4 TRBV7-7 TRBD1 CASGACPSGGEKLFF
TRBJ1-2 TRBV2 . CASSDSGLFGANYGYTF
TRBJ2-1 TRBV19 TRBD2 CASELAGSSYNEQFF
TRBJ2-5 TRBV7-9 TRBD2 CASRRGSGGYQETQYF
TRBJ2-7 TRBV28 . CASSALGTFFYEQYF
TRBJ2-2 TRBV2 . CASSADANTGELFF
TRBJ2-5 TRBV5-1 TRBD1 CASSLPGQGVWETQYF
TRBJ2-1 TRBV9 . CASSGKAQSSYNEQFF
TRBJ2-6 TRBV28 . CASSLSPVSGANVLTF
TRBJ2-7 TRBV5-6 TRBD2 CASSLGTSDYEQYF
TRBJ2-7 TRBV4-3 TRBD2 CASSQGASGNRYEQYF
TRBJ1-2 TRBV6-6 . CASTYSGELYYTF
TRBJ2-7 TRBV6-1 . CASSERRREVDEQYF
TRBJ1-2 TRBV25-1 . CASSEQGSNYGYTF
TRBJ1-2 TRBV7-8 . CASSLDGTPLRYGYTF
TRBJ2-1 TRBV7-9 TRBD1 CASRGIPGQHNEQFF
TRBJ2-1 TRBV19 . CASSSQGYFHNEQFF
TRBJ1-1 TRBV11-2 . CASSLVPEAFF
TRBJ2-5 TRBV2 TRBD2 CASSGLAGDGETQYF
TRBJ1-3 TRBV4-1 . CASSLGRQSSGNTIYF
TRBJ2-2 TRBV7-3 . CASSAHGTVNTGELFF
TRBJ1-2 TRBV7-9 TRBD1 CASSLGQGADYGYTF
TRBJ1-2 TRBV27 . CASSPDAYYGYTF
TRBJ2-4 TRBV15 TRBD1 CATSTKPGQGADIQYF
TRBJ2-1 TRBV5-4 TRBD2 CASSLKRERSYNEQFF